The rows below give T cell receptor beta chains drawn from one sample of a study of vaccination effects on CD4 cells after COVID-19. These receptors' antigens are unknown. TCRdb's table, derived via immunoSEQ multiplex PCR, lists solely in-frame clones and lacks some. The data contain about 19,000 clones, around 70% of them seen just once; the ten biggest clones take up 15% to 20%. This sample comprised CD4+ T cells from PBMCs cultured with SARS-CoV-2 spike peptides, obtained before COVID-19 vaccination. The receptors were gathered from a human donor who had a prior SARS-CoV-2 infection. The CDR3 runs from the conserved cysteine through the conserved F or W. A D gene is named only where the DNA matches it firmly. Clone sizes are given selectively: once, few, many, or a class where the clone is expanded.

TRBV20-1	NA	TRBJ2-7	NA	TGCAGTGCCCAACGATCCTACGAGCAGTACTTC	CSAQRSYEQYF
TRBV18	TRBD1	TRBJ2-5	few	TGTGCCAGCTCACCACCGGTAGGGACAGAGGGGACCCAGTACTTC	CASSPPVGTEGTQYF
TRBV7-2	NA	TRBJ1-3	few	TGTGCCAGCAGCTTAGTGAGTGGTCCTGGAAACACCATATATTTT	CASSLVSGPGNTIYF
TRBV12-3/TRBV12-4	NA	TRBJ1-2	NA	TGTGCCAGCAGTTTCCAGGATCTTGGCTACACCTTC	CASSFQDLGYTF
TRBV7-2	TRBD1	TRBJ2-4	NA	TGTGCCAGCAGCTTAACAGGGGGCAACATTCAGTACTTC	CASSLTGGNIQYF
TRBV20-1	NA	TRBJ2-5	few	TGCAGTGCTAGTGAGCAGGCAGAGACCCAGTACTTC	CSASEQAETQYF
TRBV25-1	NA	TRBJ2-7	once	TGTGCCAGCAGTGACCCCGGACAGACCTCCTACGAGCAGTACTTC	CASSDPGQTSYEQYF
TRBV3-1/TRBV3-2	NA	TRBJ2-3	NA	TGTGCCAGCAGCCAAGTGGGGGCAGGCGGAGCAGATACGCAGTATTTT	CASSQVGAGGADTQYF
TRBV11-3	TRBD2	TRBJ2-3	NA	TGTGCCAGCAGCCGTATAGCGGGAGCTTCAGATACGCAGTATTTT	CASSRIAGASDTQYF
TRBV19	NA	TRBJ1-4	NA	TGTGCCAGTAGTATAGATGCAACTAATGAAAAACTGTTTTTT	CASSIDATNEKLFF
TRBV10-3	TRBD1	TRBJ2-1	NA	TGTGCCATCAGTGTAACAGGGGGCCCCAATGAGCAGTTCTTC	CAISVTGGPNEQFF
TRBV18	NA	TRBJ1-1	NA	TGTGCCAGCTCACCAGCTCATTGGGATACTGAAGCTTTCTTT	CASSPAHWDTEAFF
TRBV13	TRBD1	TRBJ2-5	once	TGTGCCAGCAGCTTTGGGACAGTAAAAGAGACCCAGTACTTC	CASSFGTVKETQYF
TRBV20-1	NA	TRBJ2-3	NA	TGCAGTGCTAGTGACCACGAAACTAGCACAGATACGCAGTATTTT	CSASDHETSTDTQYF
TRBV5-4	NA	TRBJ1-1	NA	TGTGCCAGCAGTCCCGAGACAGAGAACACTGAAGCTTTCTTT	CASSPETENTEAFF
TRBV5-1	NA	TRBJ1-2	few	TGCGCCAGCAGCTTGGTGGCAGGGAGTGACTATGGCTACACCTTC	CASSLVAGSDYGYTF
TRBV7-3	NA	TRBJ2-2	few	TGTGCCAGCAGCCCAAACCTAGCGCGCGGGGAGCTGTTTTTT	CASSPNLARGELFF
TRBV9	NA	TRBJ2-3	NA	TGTGCCAGCAGCGTAGACGGAGGCACAGATACGCAGTATTTT	CASSVDGGTDTQYF
TRBV5-8	TRBD1	TRBJ2-1	NA	TGTGCCAGCAGCTTCCGAGGGACAGGGGTCCGCAATGAGCAGTTCTTC	CASSFRGTGVRNEQFF
TRBV7-3	TRBD1	TRBJ1-2	few	TGTGCCAGCAGCCCATCCGGGACAGGGGTCGGCTACACCTTC	CASSPSGTGVGYTF
TRBV5-6	NA	TRBJ1-6	NA	TGTGCCAGCAGCTTGGTGGCGGGCTATAATTCACCCCTCCACTTT	CASSLVAGYNSPLHF
TRBV27	TRBD1	TRBJ1-2	NA	TGTGCCAGCAGCCCCAATGCCGGGACAGCCTATGGCTACACCTTC	CASSPNAGTAYGYTF
TRBV5-8	TRBD1	TRBJ1-6	NA	TGTGCCAGCAGTCTCAGACAGGGAGGTTCACCCCTCCACTTT	CASSLRQGGSPLHF
TRBV19	NA	TRBJ2-7	NA	TGTGCCAGTAAATACGGGCCGACCTACGAGCAGTACTTC	CASKYGPTYEQYF
TRBV9	NA	TRBJ1-2	NA	TGTGCCAGCAGCACAGGACGGGGGTTTAACTATGGCTACACCTTC	CASSTGRGFNYGYTF